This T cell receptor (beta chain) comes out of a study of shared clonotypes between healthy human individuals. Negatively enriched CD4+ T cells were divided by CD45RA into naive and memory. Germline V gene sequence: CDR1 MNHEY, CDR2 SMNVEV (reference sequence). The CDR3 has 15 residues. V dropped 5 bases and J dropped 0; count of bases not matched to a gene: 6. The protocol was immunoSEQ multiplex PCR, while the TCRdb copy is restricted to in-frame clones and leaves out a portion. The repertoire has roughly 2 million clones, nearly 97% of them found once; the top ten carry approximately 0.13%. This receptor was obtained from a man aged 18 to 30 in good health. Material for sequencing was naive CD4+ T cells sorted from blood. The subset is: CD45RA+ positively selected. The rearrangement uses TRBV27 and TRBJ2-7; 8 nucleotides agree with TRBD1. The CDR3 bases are TGTGCCAGCAGTCGTTACGGACAGGGCTCCTACGAGCAGTACTTC. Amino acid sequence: CASSRYGQGSYEQYF.